This T cell receptor (beta chain) stems from a study of OX40 agonist ivuxolimab in advanced cancers. In the study overall: Patients in the trial were receiving intravenous ivuxolimab every 2 weeks, at doses of 0.01 to 10 mg/kg. Whole-study findings and limits: CD8+ T cells were the subset that, on average, had more expanded clones than CD4+.

TCRdb's copy holds only in-frame clones and misses some; the assay was immunoSEQ multiplex PCR. Here the sample spans about 83,000 clones, under 95% being singletons. The investigators sampled blood at baseline, at cycle 4 day 1, and at cycle 7 day 1. In the case of this clone: Its antigen is as yet unknown.

This receptor was obtained from an adult with an advanced solid tumor such as melanoma, head and neck, liver or kidney cancer. The sequencing here drew on CD4+ or CD8+ T cells sorted from blood, taken in a trial of the OX40 agonist ivuxolimab.

The CDR3 coding sequence is TGTGCCAGCAGGTCCCTACTAGCGGGTCTGGATCGAGATACGCAGTATTTT. Its protein is CASRSLLAGLDRDTQYF. The chain is built from TRBV28 and TRBJ2-3, with TRBD2 identical over 9 bases. This CDR3 contains 17 residues. The V gene's germline CDR1 is MDHEN and CDR2 SYDVKM. V was clipped by 6 bases and J by 5 bases; unmatched bases: 15.